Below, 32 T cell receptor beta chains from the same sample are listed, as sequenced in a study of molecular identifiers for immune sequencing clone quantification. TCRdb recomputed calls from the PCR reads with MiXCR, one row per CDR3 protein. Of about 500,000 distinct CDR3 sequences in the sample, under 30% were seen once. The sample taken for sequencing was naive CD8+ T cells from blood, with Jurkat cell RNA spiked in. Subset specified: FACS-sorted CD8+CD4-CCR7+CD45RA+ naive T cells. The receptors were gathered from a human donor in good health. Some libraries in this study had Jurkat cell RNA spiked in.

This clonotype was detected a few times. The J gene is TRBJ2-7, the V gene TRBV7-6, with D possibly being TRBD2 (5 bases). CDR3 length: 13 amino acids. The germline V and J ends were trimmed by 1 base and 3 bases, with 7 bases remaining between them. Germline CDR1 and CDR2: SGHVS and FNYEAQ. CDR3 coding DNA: TGTGCCAGCAGCTTAGAGGAGGACTACGAGCAGTACTTC. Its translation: CASSLEEDYEQYF.

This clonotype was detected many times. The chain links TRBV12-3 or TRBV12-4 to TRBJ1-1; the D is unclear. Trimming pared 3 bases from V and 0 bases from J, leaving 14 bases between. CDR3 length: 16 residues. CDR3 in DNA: TGTGCCAGCAGTTTCTCGATTCTGACCGTGAACACTGAAGCTTTCTTT. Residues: CASSFSILTVNTEAFF.

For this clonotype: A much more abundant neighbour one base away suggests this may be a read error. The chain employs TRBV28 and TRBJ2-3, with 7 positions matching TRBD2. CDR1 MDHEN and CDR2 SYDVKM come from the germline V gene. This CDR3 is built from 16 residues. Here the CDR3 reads CASSRLASLFTDTLYF. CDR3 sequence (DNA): TGTGCCAGCAGTCGACTAGCCAGTTTGTTCACAGATACGCTGTATTTT.

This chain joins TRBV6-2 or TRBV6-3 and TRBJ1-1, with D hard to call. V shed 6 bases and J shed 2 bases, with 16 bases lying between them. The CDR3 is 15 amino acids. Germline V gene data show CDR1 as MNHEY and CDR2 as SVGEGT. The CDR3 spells CASSLLRTENTEAFF. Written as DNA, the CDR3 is TGTGCCAGCAGCCTCCTGAGGACGGAAAACACTGAAGCTTTCTTT.

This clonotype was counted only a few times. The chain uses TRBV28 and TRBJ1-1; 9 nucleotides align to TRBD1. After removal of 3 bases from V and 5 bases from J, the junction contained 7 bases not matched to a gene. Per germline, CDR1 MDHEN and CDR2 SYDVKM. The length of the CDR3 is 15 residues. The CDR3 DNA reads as TGTGCCAGCAGTTTCCTACAGGGGGCGCGAACTGAAGCTTTCTTT. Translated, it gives CASSFLQGARTEAFF.

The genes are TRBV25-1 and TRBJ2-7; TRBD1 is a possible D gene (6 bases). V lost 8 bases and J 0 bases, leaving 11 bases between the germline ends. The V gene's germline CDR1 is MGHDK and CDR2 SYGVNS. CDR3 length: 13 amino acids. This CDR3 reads CASEGVDSYEQYF. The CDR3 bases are TGTGCCAGCGAGGGGGTCGACTCCTACGAGCAGTACTTC.

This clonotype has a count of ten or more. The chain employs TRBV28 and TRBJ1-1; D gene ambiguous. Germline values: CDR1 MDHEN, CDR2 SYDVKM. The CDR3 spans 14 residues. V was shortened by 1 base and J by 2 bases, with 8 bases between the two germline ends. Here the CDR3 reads CASSLSPVNTEAFF. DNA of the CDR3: TGTGCCAGCAGTTTATCTCCGGTTAACACTGAAGCTTTCTTT.

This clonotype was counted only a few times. The CDR3 nucleotides read TGCGCCAGCAGCTTGTGGGGGGCCGGCACAGATACGCAGTATTTT. As protein: CASSLWGAGTDTQYF. The V gene is TRBV5-1, the J gene TRBJ2-3; possibly TRBD1 or TRBD2 for D (6 bases each). The CDR3 loop spans 15 amino acids. Germline V CDR1 and CDR2: SGHRS, YFSETQ. With 1 base removed from V and 1 base from J, the gap between germline ends came to 10 bases.

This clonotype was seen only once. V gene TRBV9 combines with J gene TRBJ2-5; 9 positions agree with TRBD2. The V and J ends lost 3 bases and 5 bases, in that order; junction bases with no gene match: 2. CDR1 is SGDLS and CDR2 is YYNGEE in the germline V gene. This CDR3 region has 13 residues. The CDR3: CASSGTSDETQYF. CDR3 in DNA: TGTGCCAGCAGCGGGACTAGCGATGAGACCCAGTACTTC.

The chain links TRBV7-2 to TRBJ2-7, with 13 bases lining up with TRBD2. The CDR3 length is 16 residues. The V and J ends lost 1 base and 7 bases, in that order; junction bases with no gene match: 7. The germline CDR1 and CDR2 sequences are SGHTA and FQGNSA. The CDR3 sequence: CASSLEGLAGLTEQYF. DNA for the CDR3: TGTGCCAGCAGCTTAGAGGGACTAGCGGGGCTTACGGAGCAGTACTTC.

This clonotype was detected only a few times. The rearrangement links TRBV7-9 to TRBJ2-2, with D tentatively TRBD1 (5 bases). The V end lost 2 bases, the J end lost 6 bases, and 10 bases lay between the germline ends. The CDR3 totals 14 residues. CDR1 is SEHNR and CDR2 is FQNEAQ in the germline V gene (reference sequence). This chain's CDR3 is CASSLSGYAGELFF. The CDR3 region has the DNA TGTGCCAGCAGCTTATCAGGGTACGCCGGGGAGCTGTTTTTT.

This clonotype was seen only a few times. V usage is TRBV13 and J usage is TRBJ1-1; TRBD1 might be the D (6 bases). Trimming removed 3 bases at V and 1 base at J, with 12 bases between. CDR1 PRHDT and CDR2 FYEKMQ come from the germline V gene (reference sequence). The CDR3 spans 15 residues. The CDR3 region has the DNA TGTGCCAGCAGCTTTCGTTTGGGGGCGAACACTGAAGCTTTCTTT. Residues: CASSFRLGANTEAFF.

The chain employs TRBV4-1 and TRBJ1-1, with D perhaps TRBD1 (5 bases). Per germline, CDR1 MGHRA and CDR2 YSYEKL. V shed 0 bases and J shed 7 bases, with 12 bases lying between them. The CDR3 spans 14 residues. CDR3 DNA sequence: TGCGCCAGCAGCCAAGATCAGGCGGGGCGTGAAGCTTTCTTT. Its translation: CASSQDQAGREAFF.

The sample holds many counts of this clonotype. Here the CDR3 DNA reads TGCAGCGTTGATGGTCTAGCGGAAAGCACAGATACGCAGTATTTT. Translated, it gives CSVDGLAESTDTQYF. The chain carries TRBV29-1 and TRBJ2-3, with TRBD2 matching over 7 bases. Per germline, CDR1 SQVTM and CDR2 ANQGSEA. CDR3 length: 15 amino acids. V dropped 3 bases and J dropped 0; count of bases not matched to a gene: 6.

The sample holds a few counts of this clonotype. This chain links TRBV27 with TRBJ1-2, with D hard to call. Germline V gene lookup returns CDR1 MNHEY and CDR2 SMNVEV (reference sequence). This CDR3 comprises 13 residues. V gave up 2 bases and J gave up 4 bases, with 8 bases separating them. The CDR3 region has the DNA TGTGCCAGCAGTTTACGCCAATTCTATGGCTACACCTTC. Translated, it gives CASSLRQFYGYTF.

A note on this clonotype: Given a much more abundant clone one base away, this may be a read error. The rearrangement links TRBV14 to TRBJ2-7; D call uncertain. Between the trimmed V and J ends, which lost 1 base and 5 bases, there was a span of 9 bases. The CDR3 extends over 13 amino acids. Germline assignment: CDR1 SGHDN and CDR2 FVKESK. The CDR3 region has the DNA TGTGCCAGCAGCCAAGCTCTTTCTGACGAGCAGTACTTC. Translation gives CASSQALSDEQYF.

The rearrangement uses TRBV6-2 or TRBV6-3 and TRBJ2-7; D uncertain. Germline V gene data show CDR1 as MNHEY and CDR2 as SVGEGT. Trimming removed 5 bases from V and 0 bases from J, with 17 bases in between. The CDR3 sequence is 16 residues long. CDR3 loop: CASSQHSFSSSYEQYF. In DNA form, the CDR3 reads TGTGCCAGCAGTCAGCACAGTTTTTCTTCCTCCTACGAGCAGTACTTC.

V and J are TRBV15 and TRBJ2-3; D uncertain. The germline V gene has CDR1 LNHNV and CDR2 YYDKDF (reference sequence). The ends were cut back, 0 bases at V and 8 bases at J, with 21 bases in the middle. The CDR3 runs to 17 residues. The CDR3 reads CATSRDKSWGLLGTQYF. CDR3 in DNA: TGTGCCACCAGCAGAGATAAGTCCTGGGGATTGCTAGGTACGCAGTATTTT.

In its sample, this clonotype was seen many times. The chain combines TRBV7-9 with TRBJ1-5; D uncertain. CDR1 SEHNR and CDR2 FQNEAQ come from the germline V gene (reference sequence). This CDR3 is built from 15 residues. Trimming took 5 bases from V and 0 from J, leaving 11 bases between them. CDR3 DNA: TGTGCCAGCAGCCCAGATGGGGATAGCAATCAGCCCCAGCATTTT. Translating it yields CASSPDGDSNQPQHF.

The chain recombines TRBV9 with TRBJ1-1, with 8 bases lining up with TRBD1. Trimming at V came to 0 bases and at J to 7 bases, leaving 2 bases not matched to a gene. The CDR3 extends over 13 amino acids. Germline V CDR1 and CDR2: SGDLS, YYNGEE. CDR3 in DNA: TGTGCCAGCAGCGTAGCAGGGGGCGTTGAAGCTTTCTTT. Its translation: CASSVAGGVEAFF.

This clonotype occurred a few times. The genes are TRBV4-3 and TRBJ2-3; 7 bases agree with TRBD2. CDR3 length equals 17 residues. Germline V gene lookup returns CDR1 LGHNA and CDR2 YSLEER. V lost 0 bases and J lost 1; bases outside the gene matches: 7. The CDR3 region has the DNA TGCGCCAGCAGCCAAGATACGCCTAGCGGAGGCACAGATACGCAGTATTTT. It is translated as CASSQDTPSGGTDTQYF.

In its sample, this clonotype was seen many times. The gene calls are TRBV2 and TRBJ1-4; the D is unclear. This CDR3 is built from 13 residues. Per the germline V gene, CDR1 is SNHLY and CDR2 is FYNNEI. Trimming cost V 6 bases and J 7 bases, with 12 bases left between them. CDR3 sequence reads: CASRGIDGEKLFF. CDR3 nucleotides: TGTGCCAGCAGAGGCATAGACGGTGAAAAACTGTTTTTT.

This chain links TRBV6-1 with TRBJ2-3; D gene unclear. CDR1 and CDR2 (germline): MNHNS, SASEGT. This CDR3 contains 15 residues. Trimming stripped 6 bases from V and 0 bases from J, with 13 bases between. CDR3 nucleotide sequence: TGTGCCAGCAGACAAGACGCCCCGAGCACAGATACGCAGTATTTT. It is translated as CASRQDAPSTDTQYF.

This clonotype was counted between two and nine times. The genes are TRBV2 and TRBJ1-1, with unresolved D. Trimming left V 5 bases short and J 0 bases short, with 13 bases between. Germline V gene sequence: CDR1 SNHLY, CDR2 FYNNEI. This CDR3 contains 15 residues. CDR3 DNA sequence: TGTGCCAGCAGTCTATCGTCCCTTTTGAACACTGAAGCTTTCTTT. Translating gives CASSLSSLLNTEAFF.

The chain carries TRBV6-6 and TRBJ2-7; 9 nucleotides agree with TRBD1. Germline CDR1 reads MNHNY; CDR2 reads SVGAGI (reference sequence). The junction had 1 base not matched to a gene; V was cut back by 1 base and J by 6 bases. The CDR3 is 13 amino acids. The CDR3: CASSYLTGGEQYF. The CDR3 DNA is TGTGCCAGCAGTTACTTGACAGGGGGCGAGCAGTACTTC.

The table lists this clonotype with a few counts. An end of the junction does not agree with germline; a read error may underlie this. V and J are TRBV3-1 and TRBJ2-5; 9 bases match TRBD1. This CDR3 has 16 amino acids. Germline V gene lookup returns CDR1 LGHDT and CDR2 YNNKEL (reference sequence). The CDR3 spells CAGSHRGQGMEETQYF. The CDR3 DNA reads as TGTGCCGGCAGCCATCGGGGACAGGGAATGGAAGAGACCCAGTACTTC.

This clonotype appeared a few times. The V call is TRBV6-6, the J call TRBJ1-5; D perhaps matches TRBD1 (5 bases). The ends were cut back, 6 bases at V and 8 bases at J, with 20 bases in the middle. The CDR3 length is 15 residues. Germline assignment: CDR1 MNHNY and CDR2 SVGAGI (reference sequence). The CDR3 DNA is TGTGCCAGCAGCCAAGGGACGGTCGATTGGGAGCCCCAGCATTTT. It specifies CASSQGTVDWEPQHF.

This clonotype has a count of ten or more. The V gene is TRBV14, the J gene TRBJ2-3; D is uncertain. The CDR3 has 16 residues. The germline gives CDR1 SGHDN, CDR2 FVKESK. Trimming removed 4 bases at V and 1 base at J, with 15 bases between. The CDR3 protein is CASSPPVGLGTDTQYF. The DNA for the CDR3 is TGTGCCAGCAGCCCCCCTGTGGGTTTGGGCACAGATACGCAGTATTTT.

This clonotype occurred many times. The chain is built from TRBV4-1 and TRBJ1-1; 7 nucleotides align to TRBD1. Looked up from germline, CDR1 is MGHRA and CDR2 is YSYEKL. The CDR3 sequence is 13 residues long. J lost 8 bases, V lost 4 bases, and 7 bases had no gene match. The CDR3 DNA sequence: TGCGCCAGCAGCCCTCTGGAGACAGGGGAAGCTTTCTTT. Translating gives CASSPLETGEAFF.

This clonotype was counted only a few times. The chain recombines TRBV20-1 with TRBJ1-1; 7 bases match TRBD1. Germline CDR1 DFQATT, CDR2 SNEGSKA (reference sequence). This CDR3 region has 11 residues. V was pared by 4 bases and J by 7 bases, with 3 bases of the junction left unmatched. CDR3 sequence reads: CSATQGVEAFF. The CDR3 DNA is TGCAGTGCTACTCAGGGGGTTGAAGCTTTCTTT.

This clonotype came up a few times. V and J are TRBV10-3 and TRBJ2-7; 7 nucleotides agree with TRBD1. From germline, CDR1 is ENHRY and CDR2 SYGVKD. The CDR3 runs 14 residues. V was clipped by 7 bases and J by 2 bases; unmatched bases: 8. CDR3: CAINPGTAAYEQYF. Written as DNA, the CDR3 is TGTGCCATCAATCCCGGGACAGCAGCCTACGAGCAGTACTTC.

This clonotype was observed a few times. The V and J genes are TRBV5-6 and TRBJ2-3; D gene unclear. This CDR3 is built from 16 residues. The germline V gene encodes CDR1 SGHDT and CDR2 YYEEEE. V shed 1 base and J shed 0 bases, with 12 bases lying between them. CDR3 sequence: CASSLNGVTSTDTQYF. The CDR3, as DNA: TGTGCCAGCAGCTTGAACGGAGTTACTAGCACAGATACGCAGTATTTT.